Listed below are T cell receptor beta chains from one sample, sequenced in a study of blood T cell repertoires in COVID-19. Measured with immunoSEQ multiplex PCR; TCRdb has only the in-frame clones, and not every one. The sample lists fewer than 350,000 clones; roughly 89% were seen once. Sequenced input: PBMCs or T cells enriched from blood (not recorded which). These receptors were taken from a man between 60 and 75 years old who had recovered from COVID-19. CDR3s include the opening cysteine and the closing phenylalanine or tryptophan. The D gene is left open where the match is weak. Size values are once, few and many counts, or a class for expanded clones, and some rows have none.

V gene	D gene	J gene	clone size	CDR3 DNA	CDR3 protein
TRBV7-9	.	TRBJ1-5	.	TGTGCCAGCAGCTGGGGGGGGGATCAGCCCCAGCATTTT	CASSWGGDQPQHF
TRBV29-1	TRBD1	TRBJ1-2	.	TGCAGCGTTTGGCAGGGGGCGAACTATGGCTACACCTTC	CSVWQGANYGYTF
TRBV28	.	TRBJ1-3	.	TGTGCCAGCAGTGGTCCCCGGAGCCGCAGAACTTACTCTGGAAACACCATATATTTT	CASSGPRSRRTYSGNTIYF
TRBV7-9	.	TRBJ2-1	few	TGTGCCAGCAGGCTAGCAGGAGGGGCCTACAATGAGCAGTTCTTC	CASRLAGGAYNEQFF
TRBV4-1	TRBD1	TRBJ2-2	.	TGCGCCAGCAGCCAAGAGGGACAGGGGGCAGGGACCGGGGAGCTGTTTTTT	CASSQEGQGAGTGELFF
TRBV28	.	TRBJ2-3	.	TGTGCCAGCAGTTCCCCGGGGGGCACAGATACGCAGTATTTT	CASSSPGGTDTQYF
TRBV28	TRBD1	TRBJ1-2	.	TGTGCCAGCAGGACCGGACAGGGGAATGAGTATGGCTACACCTTC	CASRTGQGNEYGYTF
TRBV5-1	TRBD1	TRBJ1-1	.	TGCGCCAGCAGCTTGATGAGGGGGCATAGACACACTGAAGCTTTCTTT	CASSLMRGHRHTEAFF
TRBV9	TRBD2	TRBJ2-1	.	TGTGCCAGCAGCGTAACTAGCGGATACAATGAGCAGTTCTTC	CASSVTSGYNEQFF
TRBV9	.	TRBJ2-1	.	TGTGCCAGCAGTAGAGCAGCGGAGAGCTCCTACAATGAGCAGTTCTTC	CASSRAAESSYNEQFF
TRBV27	TRBD2	TRBJ2-2	.	TGTGCCAGCTGCTCGGGACTAGCGGGAGGTACCGGGGAGCTGTTTTTT	CASCSGLAGGTGELFF
TRBV5-1	.	TRBJ2-1	.	TGCGCCAGCAGCTTGTTGCCAGACTACAATGAGCAGTTCTTC	CASSLLPDYNEQFF
TRBV4-1	TRBD2	TRBJ2-1	.	TGCGCCAGCAGCCAAATCCCAGGGACTAGCGGGAGCAGGGGTCTTTACAATGAGCAGTTCTTC	CASSQIPGTSGSRGLYNEQFF
TRBV7-2	TRBD1	TRBJ2-7	.	TGTGCCAGCAGCGGAGGGGGACAGGGGACCTACGAGCAGTACTTC	CASSGGGQGTYEQYF
TRBV28	.	TRBJ1-2	.	TGTGCCAGCAGTTTGTCCCCTCATGGCTACACCTTC	CASSLSPHGYTF
TRBV7-9	.	TRBJ1-6	.	TGTGCCAGCAGTCCCAGGGTAACCAATTCACCCCTCCACTTT	CASSPRVTNSPLHF
TRBV21-1	.	TRBJ1-2	.	TGTGCCAGCAGAATTCCGACAGAGAACTATGGCTACACCTTC	CASRIPTENYGYTF
TRBV6-5	TRBD1	TRBJ1-6	.	TGTGCCAGCGGCCGGGACAGGGGGATTTCACCCCTCCACTTT	CASGRDRGISPLHF
TRBV28	.	TRBJ2-5	.	TGTGCCAGCAGTCTTCCCACAGGGATCCAAGAGACCCAGTACTTC	CASSLPTGIQETQYF
TRBV7-2	.	TRBJ2-7	.	TGTGCCAGCAGCTTAGAACAGGGATTTTACGAGCAGTACTTC	CASSLEQGFYEQYF
TRBV27	.	TRBJ2-1	.	TGTGCCAGCAGTCTCCGGGACTGGAAATACAATGAGCAGTTCTTC	CASSLRDWKYNEQFF
TRBV28	.	TRBJ1-2	.	TGTGCCAGCAGTCAGGGGTATGGCTACACCTTC	CASSQGYGYTF
TRBV5-1	.	TRBJ1-4	.	TGCGCCAGCAGCTGGGACTTAGGTGAAAAACTGTTTTTT	CASSWDLGEKLFF
TRBV5-1	.	TRBJ1-6	.	TGCGCCAGCAGCTTCGGGGAGGGCGATTGGGCCCTCCACTTT	CASSFGEGDWALHF
TRBV7-2	TRBD2	TRBJ2-1	.	TGTGCCAGCAGCAAGCCACTAGCGGCCTCCTACAATGAGCAGTTCTTC	CASSKPLAASYNEQFF
TRBV7-9	TRBD1	TRBJ1-2	once	TGTGCCAGCAGCTTAGAGGACAGGGGGCGGTCTGGCTACACCTTC	CASSLEDRGRSGYTF
TRBV30	TRBD2	TRBJ2-1	.	TGTGCCTGGAGTTTTCAAGCCAAAGCGGGATTAAATGAGCAGTTCTTC	CAWSFQAKAGLNEQFF
TRBV11-2	.	TRBJ1-1	.	TGTGCCAGCAGCTTATGGGGGGGAGGAGGGGTGAACACTGAAGCTTTCTTT	CASSLWGGGGVNTEAFF
TRBV10-2	.	TRBJ2-4	.	TGCGCCAGCAGTTGGACCGGGGAAAACATTCAGTACTTC	CASSWTGENIQYF
TRBV3-1/TRBV3-2	TRBD1	TRBJ2-3	.	TGTGCCAGCAGCAATGGACAGGGGATTAGCACAGATACGCAGTATTTT	CASSNGQGISTDTQYF
TRBV11-3	TRBD1	TRBJ2-3	.	TGTGCCAGCAGTGCCGGGACAGCGTCAGATACGCAGTATTTT	CASSAGTASDTQYF
TRBV21-1	.	TRBJ1-3	.	TGTGCCAGCAGCAAAGGGCCAGGGGCTGGAAACACCATATATTTT	CASSKGPGAGNTIYF
TRBV28	TRBD2	TRBJ2-7	.	TGTGCCAGCAGCCCGAGCGGGATGGGCGAGCAGTACTTC	CASSPSGMGEQYF
TRBV28	.	TRBJ1-5	.	TGTGCCAGCAGTAGCGAGAGGTCGGGTGGTTATAGCAATCAGCCCCAGCATTTT	CASSSERSGGYSNQPQHF
TRBV18	TRBD1	TRBJ1-1	few	TGTGCCAGCTCACCACCCGGTCGGACAGGGGGAGGTACGTCGACTGAAGCTTTCTTT	CASSPPGRTGGGTSTEAFF
TRBV5-5	TRBD1	TRBJ2-7	.	TGTGCCAGCAGCTTGGGCGACAGGGTGATGGTGACACAGTACTTC	CASSLGDRVMVTQYF
TRBV28	TRBD2	TRBJ2-7	.	TGTGCCAGCAGCCAACCAGCGGGAGTAGAACTTCAAAATCCCTACGAGCAGTACTTC	CASSQPAGVELQNPYEQYF
TRBV5-1	.	TRBJ1-5	.	TGCGCCAGCGGCACGGGGGTTGGCAATCAGCCCCAGCATTTT	CASGTGVGNQPQHF
TRBV6-5	TRBD2	TRBJ2-7	.	TGTGCCAGCAGTTACGGAGCGGGAGGGCCCCACGAGCAGTACTTC	CASSYGAGGPHEQYF
TRBV19	TRBD2	TRBJ2-1	.	TGTGCCAGTAGTCCGCCAAGAAAGACTAGCGCTGTGAATGAGCAGTTCTTC	CASSPPRKTSAVNEQFF